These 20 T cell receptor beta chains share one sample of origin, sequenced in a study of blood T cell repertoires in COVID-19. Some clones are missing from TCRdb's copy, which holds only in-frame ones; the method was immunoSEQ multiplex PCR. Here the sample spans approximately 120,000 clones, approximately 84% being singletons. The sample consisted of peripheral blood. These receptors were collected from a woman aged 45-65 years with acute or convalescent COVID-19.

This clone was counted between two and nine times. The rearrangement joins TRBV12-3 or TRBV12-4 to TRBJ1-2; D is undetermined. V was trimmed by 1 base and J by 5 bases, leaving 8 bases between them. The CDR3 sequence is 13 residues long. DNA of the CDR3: TGTGCCAGCAGTTTAGACAGTAGTTATGGCTACACCTTC. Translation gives CASSLDSSYGYTF.

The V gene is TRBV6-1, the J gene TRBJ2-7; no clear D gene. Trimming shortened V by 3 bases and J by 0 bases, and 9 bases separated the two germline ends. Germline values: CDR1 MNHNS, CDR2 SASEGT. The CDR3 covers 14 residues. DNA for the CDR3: TGTGCCAGCAGTGAGGGCACGAGCTCCTACGAGCAGTACTTC. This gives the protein CASSEGTSSYEQYF.

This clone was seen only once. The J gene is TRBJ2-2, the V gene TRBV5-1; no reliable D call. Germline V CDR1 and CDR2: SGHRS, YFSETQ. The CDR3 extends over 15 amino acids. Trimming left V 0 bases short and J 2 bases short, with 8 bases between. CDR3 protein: CASSLVKLNTGELFF. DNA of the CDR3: TGCGCCAGCAGCTTGGTTAAACTCAACACCGGGGAGCTGTTTTTT.

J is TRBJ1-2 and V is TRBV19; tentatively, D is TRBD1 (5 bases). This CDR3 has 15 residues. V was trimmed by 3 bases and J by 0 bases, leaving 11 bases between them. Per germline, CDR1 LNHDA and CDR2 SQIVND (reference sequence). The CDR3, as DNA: TGTGCCAGTAGTATCCGCCCGGGGGCTAACTATGGCTACACCTTC. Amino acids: CASSIRPGANYGYTF.

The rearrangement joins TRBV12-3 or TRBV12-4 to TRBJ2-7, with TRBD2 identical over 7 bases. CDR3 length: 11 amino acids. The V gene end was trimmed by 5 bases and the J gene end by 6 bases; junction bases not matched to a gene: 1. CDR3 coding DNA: TGTGCCAGCAGTCGCGGGGGCGAGCAGTACTTC. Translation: CASSRGGEQYF.

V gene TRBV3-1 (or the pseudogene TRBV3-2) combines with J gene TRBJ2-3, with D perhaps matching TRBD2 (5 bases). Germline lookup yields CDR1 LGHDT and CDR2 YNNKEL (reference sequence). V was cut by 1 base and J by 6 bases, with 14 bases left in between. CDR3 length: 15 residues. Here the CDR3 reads CASSQGQASPDTQYF. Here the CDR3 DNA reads TGTGCCAGCAGCCAAGGCCAGGCTAGCCCGGATACGCAGTATTTT.

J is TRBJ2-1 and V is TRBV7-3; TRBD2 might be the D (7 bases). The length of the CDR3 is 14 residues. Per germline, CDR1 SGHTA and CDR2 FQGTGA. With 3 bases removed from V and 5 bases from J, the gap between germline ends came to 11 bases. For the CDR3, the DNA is TGTGCCAGCAGCTTCCGGGGGGCCGACAATGAGCAGTTCTTC. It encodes CASSFRGADNEQFF.

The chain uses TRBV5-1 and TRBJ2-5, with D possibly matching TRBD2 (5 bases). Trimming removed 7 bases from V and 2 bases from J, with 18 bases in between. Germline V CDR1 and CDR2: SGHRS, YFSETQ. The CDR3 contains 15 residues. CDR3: CASHFTTGIQETQYF. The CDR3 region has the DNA TGCGCCAGCCATTTCACGACGGGGATTCAAGAGACCCAGTACTTC.

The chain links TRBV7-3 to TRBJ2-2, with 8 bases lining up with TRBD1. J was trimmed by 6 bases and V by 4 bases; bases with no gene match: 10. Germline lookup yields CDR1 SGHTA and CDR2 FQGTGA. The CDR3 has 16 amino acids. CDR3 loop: CASSSPGQGRAGELFF. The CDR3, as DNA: TGTGCCAGCAGCTCACCCGGACAGGGTCGGGCCGGGGAGCTGTTTTTT.

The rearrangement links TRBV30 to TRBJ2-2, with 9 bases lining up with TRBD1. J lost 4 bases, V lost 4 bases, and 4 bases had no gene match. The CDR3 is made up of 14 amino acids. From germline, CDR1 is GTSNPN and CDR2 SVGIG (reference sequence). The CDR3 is CAWIGQGPTGELFF. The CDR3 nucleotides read TGTGCCTGGATAGGACAGGGGCCCACCGGGGAGCTGTTTTTT. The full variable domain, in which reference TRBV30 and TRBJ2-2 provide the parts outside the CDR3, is SQTIHQWPATLVQPVGSPLSLECTVEGTSNPNLYWYRQAAGRGLQLLFYSVGIGQISSEVPQNLSASRPQDRQFILSSKKLLLSDSGFYLCAWIGQGPTGELFFGEGSRLTVL.

The CDR3 loop is CASSSMTGLNTEAFF. The CDR3 DNA follows: TGCGCCAGCAGCTCGATGACAGGGTTGAACACTGAAGCTTTCTTT. This chain uses TRBV5-1 with TRBJ1-1; 7 nucleotides match TRBD1. This CDR3 is 15 amino acids long. CDR1 SGHRS and CDR2 YFSETQ come from the germline V gene. V trimming: 3 bases; J trimming: 0 bases; junction bases outside the gene matches: 5.

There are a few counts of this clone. The chain's CDR3 is CASSLRGLREKLFF. DNA of the CDR3: TGTGCCAGCAGCTTGAGAGGGCTGAGAGAAAAACTGTTTTTT. The chain carries TRBV5-8 and TRBJ1-4; D is undetermined. Germline V gene data show CDR1 as SGHTS and CDR2 as YDEGEE. CDR3 length equals 14 residues. V dropped 1 base and J dropped 8 bases, with 12 bases sitting between them. Based on the CDR3 plus reference TRBV5-8 and TRBJ1-4, the full variable domain is EAGVTQSPTHLIKTRGQQATLRCSPISGHTSVYWYQQALGLGLQFLLWYDEGEERNRGNFPPRFSGRQFPNYSSELNVNALELEDSALYLCASSLRGLREKLFFGSGTQLSVL.

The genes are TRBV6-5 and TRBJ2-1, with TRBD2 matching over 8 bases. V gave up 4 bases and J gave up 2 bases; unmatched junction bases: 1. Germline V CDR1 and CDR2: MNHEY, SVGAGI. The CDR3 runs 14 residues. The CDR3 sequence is CASSFSGAYNEQFF. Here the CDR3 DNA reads TGTGCCAGCAGTTTTAGCGGGGCCTACAATGAGCAGTTCTTC.

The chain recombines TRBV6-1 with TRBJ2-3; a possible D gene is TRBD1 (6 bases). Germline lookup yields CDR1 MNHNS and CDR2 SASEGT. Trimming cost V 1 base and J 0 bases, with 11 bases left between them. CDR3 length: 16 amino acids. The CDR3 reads CASSEVQGQSTDTQYF. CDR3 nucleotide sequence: TGTGCCAGCAGTGAAGTGCAGGGACAAAGCACAGATACGCAGTATTTT.

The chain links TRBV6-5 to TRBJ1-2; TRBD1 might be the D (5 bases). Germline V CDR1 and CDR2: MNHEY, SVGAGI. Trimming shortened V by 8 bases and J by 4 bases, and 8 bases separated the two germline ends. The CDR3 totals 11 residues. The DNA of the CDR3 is TGTGCCAGCGGGACTTTCTATGGCTACACCTTC. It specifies CASGTFYGYTF.

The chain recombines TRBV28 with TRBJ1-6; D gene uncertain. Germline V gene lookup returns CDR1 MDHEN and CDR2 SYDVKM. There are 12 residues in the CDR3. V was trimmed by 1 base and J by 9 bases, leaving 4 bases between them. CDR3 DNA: TGTGCCAGCAGTTTATCTGTTTCACCCCTCCACTTT. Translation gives CASSLSVSPLHF.

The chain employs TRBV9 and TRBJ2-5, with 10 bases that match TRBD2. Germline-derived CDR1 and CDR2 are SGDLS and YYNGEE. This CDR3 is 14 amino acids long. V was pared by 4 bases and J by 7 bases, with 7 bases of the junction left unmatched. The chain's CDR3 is CASSLYSGGPTQYF. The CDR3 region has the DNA TGTGCCAGCAGCCTATATAGCGGGGGGCCGACCCAGTACTTC.

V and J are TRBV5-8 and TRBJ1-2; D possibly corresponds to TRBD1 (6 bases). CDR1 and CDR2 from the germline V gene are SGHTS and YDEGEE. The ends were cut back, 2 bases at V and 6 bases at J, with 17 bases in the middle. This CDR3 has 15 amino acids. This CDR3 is CASSFRTVQGNGYTF. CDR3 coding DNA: TGTGCCAGCAGCTTCCGGACAGTCCAGGGAAATGGCTACACCTTC.

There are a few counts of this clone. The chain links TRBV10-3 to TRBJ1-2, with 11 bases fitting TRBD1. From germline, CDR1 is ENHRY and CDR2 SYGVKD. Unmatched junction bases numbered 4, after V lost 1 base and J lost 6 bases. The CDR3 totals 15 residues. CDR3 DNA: TGTGCCATCAGTGAGTTAGGACAGGGGGCCGATGGCTACACCTTC. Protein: CAISELGQGADGYTF.

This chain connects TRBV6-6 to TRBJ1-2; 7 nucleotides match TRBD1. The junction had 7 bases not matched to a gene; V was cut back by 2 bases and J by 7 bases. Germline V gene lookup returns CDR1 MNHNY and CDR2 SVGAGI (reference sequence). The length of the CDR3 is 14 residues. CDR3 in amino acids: CASSYPDRVLGYTF. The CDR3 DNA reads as TGTGCCAGCAGTTACCCCGACAGGGTGCTTGGCTACACCTTC.